This T cell receptor beta chain appears in the sequencing data of a study of blood T cell repertoires in COVID-19. This CDR3 contains 15 residues. Germline loops: CDR1 KGHSH, CDR2 LQKENI. Deletions cut 3 bases from V and 0 bases from J, with 6 bases between. Clones were read by immunoSEQ multiplex PCR, and TCRdb kept only the in-frame ones, dropping some. The profile shows under 200,000 clones, 85% to 90% of them singletons. Sequencing used peripheral blood. This chain links TRBV18 with TRBJ2-6; D call uncertain. The source is a middle-aged man with active or convalescent COVID-19. The CDR3 nucleotides read TGTGCCAGCTCACCGGAGATCTCTGGGGCCAACGTCCTGACTTTC. Its translation is CASSPEISGANVLTF.